This record covers a single T cell receptor beta chain. Its antigen is not known. The data were taken from a study of CD8+ T cells in alopecia areata. Extracted RNA was reverse transcribed into cDNA, the sequencing template. Using immunoSEQ multiplex PCR, the repertoire was profiled, and TCRdb retains in-frame clones only, with some absent. The sample lists roughly 180,000 clones; 50% to 70% were seen once. Germline values: CDR1 SNHLY, CDR2 FYNNEI. V shed 6 bases, J shed 5 bases, and the junction held 10 bases outside the gene matches. This CDR3 spans 16 amino acids. Both peripheral blood and punch biopsies of lesional scalp skin were obtained from patients who had alopecia areata. The study's findings and limits: Lesional scalp displayed greater clonality than normal scalp, most notably in alopecia totalis/universalis.

This receptor was obtained from a human donor with alopecia areata. Material: CD4+ T cells sorted from blood, obtained at week 0. The J gene is TRBJ2-4, the V gene TRBV2; TRBD2 agrees at 10 bases. CDR3 bases: TGTGCCAGCAGGGCGACTGGAGGGACTAGCGAAAACATTCAGTACTTC. Protein product: CASRATGGTSENIQYF.